This TCR beta chain was sequenced during a study of CD8+ T cells in alopecia areata (dated by TCRdb to the late 2010s). For the study in its entirety: Treated patients were enrolled in an open-label pilot trial of oral tofacitinib, 5 to 10 mg twice daily, for moderate-to-severe alopecia areata. Patients received tofacitinib for 6 to 18 months and were then followed off drug for 6 months to check for delayed response and recurrence. The SALT score, which quantifies the percentage of affected scalp surface area, was used to measure disease severity in treated patients. In both human patients and the C3H/HeJ mouse model, the study applied high-throughput TCRbeta sequencing to look at T cell clonal expansion in alopecia areata. Scalp tissue and sorted CD4+ and CD8+ peripheral blood T cells from patchy and totalis/universalis alopecia areata patients and from healthy controls were covered by human TCRbeta sequencing. Patients on tofacitinib were biopsied at baseline and after 4 and 24 weeks of treatment, and several of the patients also had a later scalp biopsy. Scalp clonality was compared among normal scalp (n=4), patchy alopecia areata scalp (n=8), and alopecia totalis/universalis scalp (n=8). The RNA source kit depended on sample type: the PAXgene miRNA kit for fixed scalp, the miRNeasy kit for PBMCs, and the RNeasy kit for mouse skin. TCRbeta CDR3 regions were amplified by immunoSEQ multiplex PCR using 35 Vbeta forward and 13 Jbeta reverse primers. Beyond this particular receptor, the publication reports: Shared TCR sequences between patients were less evident than in mice, which may be partly attributable to HLA diversity in the patient population. Resident alphabeta T cells in normal human skin are also sequenced, complicating scalp TCR repertoire analysis, unlike mouse skin dominated by gammadelta T cells. Many expanded lesional clones persisted in scalp and blood during tofacitinib treatment, which may partly explain relapse after stopping treatment. Scalp clonality and the number of expanded CD8+ clones among the top 100 scalp clones were significantly decreased by tofacitinib. Higher clonality and more expanded CD8+ clones were observed in lesional scalp than in normal scalp, particularly in alopecia totalis/universalis, a finding suggestive of antigenic drive. Because the treated cohort was small and included a single nonresponder, larger studies are needed to assess links between baseline CD8+ expansion and response.

The receptor library was made with the immunoSEQ multiplex PCR assay. To provide template for TCR sequencing, every sample had RNA extracted and reverse transcribed into cDNA. SuperScript III was used for first-strand cDNA synthesis, primed with a 2:1 mix of oligo-dT and random hexamers. A synthetic immune receptor repertoire was used to measure amplification bias, and any remaining bias was corrected computationally. The study's processing was this. Raw reads were preprocessed for error removal, and CDR3 was defined according to IMGT conventions as running from the conserved cysteine to phenylalanine. Clonality was computed as 1 minus the Shannon entropy, with the entropy normalized by log2 of the number of productive unique TCRs. Whether each scalp clone was CD4 or CD8 was inferred by checking scalp TCRbeta sequences against the CD4 and CD8 repertoires from sorted blood. TCRdb mirrors the immuneACCESS table, restricted to in-frame sequences. Some clones are absent from its copies; in checked studies, under half trace to an unresolved V gene, and the reason for the others is unknown. From that table come the V and J calls and clone size; the DNA was used to work out D and trimming. The table for this sample lists some 120,000 clones; roughly three fifths of them were counted only once. The ten top clones hold 12% of the sample.

In light of the paper, this sample's time point label describes: roughly 24 weeks on oral tofacitinib. Per the publication, the treatment or condition label means: oral pan-JAK inhibitor, 5-10 mg twice daily. Lesional scalp punch biopsies and peripheral blood were obtained from alopecia areata patients. After PBMCs were isolated by density centrifugation and stained for CD3, CD4 and CD8, a FACSAria was used to sort CD4+ and CD8+ T cells. The germline V and J ends show losses of 5 bases and 2 bases respectively, and no gene match explains 9 bases of the junction. The CDR3 spans 15 residues, from the cysteine through the phenylalanine. Solely the CDR3 DNA is kept, with 45 bases framed from the first base. Reading the germline V gene gives CDR1 SGHDT and CDR2 YYEEEE. As regards this clone: There is no known antigen for this receptor. Base qualities were left out, and no much larger clone turns up one base away.

This TCR was sampled from a human donor with alopecia areata. Sequenced material: CD8+ T cells sorted from blood, taken at week 24, from a patient treated with tofacitinib. The chain is assembled from TRBV5-6 and TRBJ1-1; 7 bases in the junction line up with TRBD1. The CDR3 region reads CASSPRQGTNTEAFF. In nucleotide form, the sequence is TGTGCCAGCAGTCCTAGACAGGGTACCAACACTGAAGCTTTCTTT.